One and the same sample provided the 4 T cell receptor beta chains below, sequenced in a study of a mutant IDH1 vaccine in newly diagnosed glioma. TCRdb's table, derived via immunoSEQ multiplex PCR, lists solely in-frame clones and lacks some. The sample carries fewer than 100,000 clones, roughly nine tenths recorded once. These receptors lack a known antigen. Noted time point: week 5, during vaccination. In the vaccine, a single dose held 300 ug of the mutant IDH1 20-mer peptide, along with topical imiquimod. The sample here was PBMCs, taken from a glioma patient whose treatment included an IDH1 peptide vaccine. The receptors were sampled from a woman aged 50 to 60 with glioma.

This clone showed up just once. The CDR3 is CASSLGTAAQETQYF. The CDR3 nucleotides read TGTGCCAGCAGCTTAGGGACAGCCGCCCAAGAGACCCAGTACTTC. This chain uses TRBV11-3 with TRBJ2-5; D may be TRBD1 (6 bases). Germline CDR1 and CDR2: SGHNT and YENEEA. The CDR3 consists of 15 residues. V dropped 1 base and J dropped 1 base, with 10 bases sitting between them.

This clone was observed a single time. The chain is built from TRBV7-9 and TRBJ1-4, with a possible D match to TRBD1 (5 bases). CDR1 is SEHNR and CDR2 is FQNEAQ in the germline V gene (reference sequence). Deletions cut 7 bases from V and 2 bases from J, with 11 bases between. CDR3 length: 14 amino acids. The CDR3 sequence: CASNGDGTNEKLFF. CDR3 in DNA: TGTGCCAGCAACGGGGACGGTACTAATGAAAAACTGTTTTTT.

V usage is TRBV6-5 and J usage is TRBJ1-2; TRBD1 agrees at 9 bases. This CDR3 contains 12 residues. The J segment lost 7 bases and the V segment lost 7 bases, leaving 4 bases of the junction unmatched. Germline V lookup: CDR1 MNHEY, CDR2 SVGAGI. CDR3 region: CASTLQGAGYTF. The CDR3 coding sequence is TGTGCCAGCACCCTACAGGGGGCTGGCTACACCTTC.

This chain connects TRBV30 to TRBJ2-7; 8 bases are shared with TRBD2. Trimming at V came to 3 bases and at J to 7 bases, leaving 17 bases not matched to a gene. Germline V lookup: CDR1 GTSNPN, CDR2 SVGIG (reference sequence). This CDR3 comprises 16 residues. The CDR3 loop reads CAWSALAPAGEWEQYF. Here the CDR3 DNA reads TGTGCCTGGAGCGCACTAGCCCCAGCGGGAGAGTGGGAGCAGTACTTC.